Listed below are T cell receptor beta chains from one sample, sequenced in a study of stem cell transplantation in POMP-related autoinflammatory disease. This table comes from immunoSEQ multiplex PCR, and its TCRdb copy is limited to in-frame clones, with some not included. The repertoire holds approximately 7,800 clones, 88% seen once, with about an eighth in the top ten. The specimen comprised CD8+ T cells from PBMCs, sampled after stem cell transplantation. The receptors here all came from a human patient with POMP-related autoinflammation and immune dysregulation (PRAID). The graft donor may account for some of the T cells. Both conserved end residues are part of each CDR3. The D gene is left open where the match is weak. Clone sizes are given selectively: once, few, many, or a class where the clone is expanded.

d_gene: NA; abundance: NA; v_gene: TRBV6-5; j_gene: TRBJ1-5; CDR3nt: TGTGCCAGCAGTTACACCAGGGTTCAGCCCCAGCATTTT; CDR3aa: CASSYTRVQPQHF
d_gene: NA; abundance: NA; v_gene: TRBV15; j_gene: TRBJ2-4; CDR3nt: TGTGCCACCCGCGGCTCCAAAAACATTCAGTACTTC; CDR3aa: CATRGSKNIQYF
d_gene: TRBD1; abundance: NA; v_gene: TRBV27; j_gene: TRBJ2-3; CDR3nt: TGTGCCAGCAGTCACGCGCGGACAGGGGACTGGGATACGCAGTATTTT; CDR3aa: CASSHARTGDWDTQYF
d_gene: NA; abundance: NA; v_gene: TRBV6-5; j_gene: TRBJ2-2; CDR3nt: TGTGCCAGCAGCCCCGTGTCCGGGGAGCTGTTTTTT; CDR3aa: CASSPVSGELFF
d_gene: NA; abundance: NA; v_gene: TRBV7-6; j_gene: TRBJ1-5; CDR3nt: TGTGCCAGCAGCTTAGACGACAGGTATAGCAATCAGCCCCAGCATTTT; CDR3aa: CASSLDDRYSNQPQHF
d_gene: NA; abundance: NA; v_gene: TRBV27; j_gene: TRBJ2-1; CDR3nt: TGTGCCAGCAGTCCCAACCCTTCCAATGAGCAGTTCTTC; CDR3aa: CASSPNPSNEQFF
d_gene: TRBD2; abundance: NA; v_gene: TRBV27; j_gene: TRBJ2-1; CDR3nt: TGTGCCAGCAGCCTAGCGGGAGAGAACAATGAGCAGTTCTTC; CDR3aa: CASSLAGENNEQFF
d_gene: TRBD2; abundance: NA; v_gene: TRBV29-1; j_gene: TRBJ2-1; CDR3nt: TGCAGCGTTGAGAGCGGGAGGGCCCTAGGGAATGAGCAGTTCTTC; CDR3aa: CSVESGRALGNEQFF
d_gene: NA; abundance: NA; v_gene: TRBV27; j_gene: TRBJ1-1; CDR3nt: TGTGCCAGTTCGACAGGTATGAACACTGAAGCTTTCTTT; CDR3aa: CASSTGMNTEAFF
d_gene: NA; abundance: once; v_gene: TRBV28; j_gene: TRBJ2-7; CDR3nt: TGTGCCACCAATCCGGATCACCACTCCTACGAGCAGTACTTC; CDR3aa: CATNPDHHSYEQYF
d_gene: NA; abundance: NA; v_gene: TRBV6-5; j_gene: TRBJ2-2; CDR3nt: TGTGCCAGCATCGACGGACAAAATACCGGGGAGCTGTTTTTT; CDR3aa: CASIDGQNTGELFF
d_gene: NA; abundance: NA; v_gene: TRBV7-9; j_gene: TRBJ2-2; CDR3nt: TGTGCCAGCAGCTTAGGACCAGGGAACACCGGGGAGCTGTTTTTT; CDR3aa: CASSLGPGNTGELFF
d_gene: NA; abundance: NA; v_gene: TRBV5-5; j_gene: TRBJ1-1; CDR3nt: TGTGCCAGCAGCTCAACAGGGTGGACTGAAGCTTTCTTT; CDR3aa: CASSSTGWTEAFF
d_gene: TRBD1; abundance: large; v_gene: TRBV30; j_gene: TRBJ1-4; CDR3nt: TGTGCCTGGAGTCCAAGGGACAGGCTCAATGAAAAACTGTTTTTT; CDR3aa: CAWSPRDRLNEKLFF